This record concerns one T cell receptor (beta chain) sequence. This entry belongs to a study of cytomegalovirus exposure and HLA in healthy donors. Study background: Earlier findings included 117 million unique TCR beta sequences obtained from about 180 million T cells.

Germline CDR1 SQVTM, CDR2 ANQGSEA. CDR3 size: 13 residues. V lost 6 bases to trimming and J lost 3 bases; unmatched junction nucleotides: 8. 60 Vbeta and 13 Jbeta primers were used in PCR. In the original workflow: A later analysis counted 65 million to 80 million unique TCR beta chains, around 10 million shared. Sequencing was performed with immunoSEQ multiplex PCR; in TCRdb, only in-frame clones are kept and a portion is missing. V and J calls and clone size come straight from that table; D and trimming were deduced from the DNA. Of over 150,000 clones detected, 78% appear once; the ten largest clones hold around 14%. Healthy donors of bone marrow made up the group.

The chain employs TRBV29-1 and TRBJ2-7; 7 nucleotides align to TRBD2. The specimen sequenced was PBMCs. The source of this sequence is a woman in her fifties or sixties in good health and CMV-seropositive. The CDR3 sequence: CSVAMGGFYEQYF. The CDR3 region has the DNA TGCAGCGTCGCCATGGGGGGGTTCTACGAGCAGTACTTC.